The 4 T cell receptor beta chains reported below all come from one sample, sequenced in a study of T cells after yellow fever vaccination (dated by TCRdb to about 2019). The library relied on 5' RACE. The data were produced on an Illumina HiSeq 2500. TCRdb's own reprocessing of the public reads used fastp at Q25 and MiXCR and kept productive beta chains. Rows are combined by CDR3 protein, so each entry shows the most common genes and DNA. This sample holds around 15,000 distinct CDR3 sequences; about 3.8% were observed only once. About 0.4% of the sample goes to the ten largest clones. What this sample's treatment or condition label stands for: live attenuated yellow fever vaccine strain. The sequenced sample was PBMCs, either bulk or a sorted T-cell subset (CD4+, CD8+, memory, or dextramer-sorted; not recorded which), obtained 15 days after the yellow fever booster vaccination. These receptors originate from a man aged 25 to 45 who received the YFV17D yellow fever vaccine.

This clonotype was seen repeatedly, ten times or more. The junction and the germline gene differ at one end; a read error may be behind it. V usage is TRBV19 and J usage is TRBJ2-2; 9 bases align to TRBD2. The CDR3 spans 18 residues. Germline V CDR1 and CDR2: LNHDA, SQIVND (reference sequence). CDR3 coding DNA: TGTGCCAGTACTATAGGACACGGACTAGCGTCGAACACCGGGGAGCTGTTTTTT. Residues: CASTIGHGLASNTGELFF.

This clonotype appeared many times. The chain is built from TRBV7-6 and TRBJ2-1; 8 bases agree with TRBD2. CDR1 and CDR2 (germline): SGHVS, FNYEAQ. The CDR3 spans 16 residues. Germline trimming cut 1 base from V and 6 bases from J; bases unmatched to any gene: 8. The CDR3 DNA reads TGTGCCAGCAGCTTAGGGACTAGCACCCATTCCAATGAGCAGTTCTTC. Protein product: CASSLGTSTHSNEQFF.

This clonotype has a count of ten or more. CDR3 amino acids: CASSYLAGGAYEQFF. As DNA, the CDR3 is TGTGCCAGCAGCTACTTAGCGGGAGGGGCCTATGAGCAGTTCTTC. This sequence joins TRBV7-9 and TRBJ2-1; 11 nucleotides match TRBD2. With 4 bases clipped from V and 8 bases from J, the junction kept 7 bases outside the gene matches. The CDR3 is 15 amino acids. Germline assignment: CDR1 SEHNR and CDR2 FQNEAQ (reference sequence).

This clonotype was found many times. The gene calls are TRBV15 and TRBJ2-5; D perhaps matches TRBD2 (6 bases). Trimming shortened V by 2 bases and J by 2 bases, and 9 bases separated the two germline ends. This CDR3 is 14 amino acids long. Germline V lookup: CDR1 LNHNV, CDR2 YYDKDF (reference sequence). In DNA, the CDR3 is TGTGCCACCAGCAGACTGGGACTGCAAGAGACCCAGTACTTC. This translates into CATSRLGLQETQYF.